Listed below are T cell receptor beta chains from one sample, sequenced in a study of blood T cell repertoires in COVID-19. Sequencing was performed with immunoSEQ multiplex PCR; in TCRdb, only in-frame clones are kept and a portion is missing. The sample lists roughly 130,000 clones, about 84% occurring once. Source material: peripheral blood. The receptors come from a woman in her sixties with acute or convalescent COVID-19. Both conserved end residues are part of each CDR3. The D gene is left open where the match is weak. Clone size is given for some rows only: seen once, a few or many times, or a class if the clone is expanded.

d_call j_call clone_size v_call cdr3_aa cdr3_nt
. TRBJ1-2 . TRBV5-1 CASAENLDGYGYTF TGCGCCAGCGCAGAGAACCTCGACGGGTATGGCTACACCTTC
TRBD1 TRBJ2-5 once TRBV19 CASSNRDRGLQETQYF TGTGCCAGTAGTAACCGGGACAGGGGGCTCCAAGAGACCCAGTACTTC
. TRBJ1-4 . TRBV5-4 CASSFRGTNEKLFF TGTGCCAGCAGCTTTCGGGGAACTAATGAAAAACTGTTTTTT
. TRBJ1-1 . TRBV7-8 CASSILSGDTEAFF TGTGCCAGCAGCATCCTGTCGGGGGACACTGAAGCTTTCTTT
TRBD2 TRBJ2-5 once TRBV20-1 CSASSSGGEETQYF TGCAGTGCTAGTTCCAGCGGGGGGGAAGAGACCCAGTACTTC
TRBD1 TRBJ1-2 . TRBV5-5 CASSIRGPIFLYGYTF TGTGCCAGCAGCATAAGGGGGCCTATTTTCCTCTATGGCTACACCTTC
. TRBJ2-5 once TRBV30 CAWSAAPGRTQYF TGTGCCTGGAGTGCTGCCCCCGGTAGGACCCAGTACTTC
. TRBJ2-7 . TRBV18 CASSPPGQSYEQYF TGTGCCAGCTCACCACCCGGACAGAGTTACGAGCAGTACTTC
. TRBJ1-5 . TRBV6-1 CASSEVQGSQPQHF TGTGCCAGCAGTGAAGTTCAGGGGTCTCAGCCCCAGCATTTT
. TRBJ1-1 . TRBV2 CASNLLDKLMNTEAFF TGTGCCAGCAACCTATTGGACAAACTGATGAACACTGAAGCTTTCTTT
. TRBJ1-2 . TRBV21-1 CADLVGGYTF TGTGCCGACTTAGTCGGAGGCTACACCTTC
TRBD1 TRBJ1-2 . TRBV18 CASSPDETGGCTF TGTGCCAGCTCACCGGACGAGACAGGGGGCTGCACCTTC
. TRBJ2-7 few TRBV7-8 CASSPGGHEQYF TGTGCCAGCAGCCCGGGGGGCCACGAGCAGTACTTC